Each of the 25 T cell receptor beta chains below was sequenced from the same sample in a study of blood T cell repertoires in COVID-19. Assay used: immunoSEQ multiplex PCR; TCRdb lists only in-frame clones, some missing. The sample contains around 150,000 clones, approximately 79% of which appear only once. Sequenced sample: peripheral blood. All receptors come from a middle-aged woman with COVID-19, enrolled during active disease.

This clone was observed a few times. The V and J genes are TRBV2 and TRBJ2-1; D gene unclear. This CDR3 is built from 15 residues. The ends were cut back, 3 bases at V and 4 bases at J, with 13 bases in the middle. Germline values: CDR1 SNHLY, CDR2 FYNNEI. The DNA of the CDR3 is TGTGCCAGCAGTGACGAGCTGAGAGTTTACAATGAGCAGTTCTTC. Its protein is CASSDELRVYNEQFF.

This clone came up once. V and J are TRBV6-1 and TRBJ1-5; no clear D. The CDR3 loop spans 14 amino acids. Trimming removed 1 base from V and 5 bases from J, with 9 bases in between. Looked up from germline, CDR1 is MNHNS and CDR2 is SASEGT. In DNA form, the CDR3 reads TGTGCCAGCAGTGAAGTAGGCGGCTATCAGCCCCAGCATTTT. As protein: CASSEVGGYQPQHF.

Written as DNA, the CDR3 is TGTGCCAGCAGCCCTACTACTACCTACTTGAACACCGGGGAGCTGTTTTTT. Translated: CASSPTTTYLNTGELFF. The rearrangement joins TRBV9 to TRBJ2-2; D call uncertain. Germline V gene sequence: CDR1 SGDLS, CDR2 YYNGEE. V lost 4 bases to trimming and J lost 1 base, with 17 bases between them. The length of the CDR3 is 17 residues. The entire variable domain, with the rest obtained from reference TRBV9 and TRBJ2-2, is as follows: DSGVTQTPKHLITATGQRVTLRCSPRSGDLSVYWYQQSLDQGLQFLIQYYNGEERAKGNILERFSAQQFPDLHSELNLSSLELGDSALYFCASSPTTTYLNTGELFFGEGSRLTVL.

In this sample, this clone turned up many times. The chain recombines TRBV27 with TRBJ1-1, with D tentatively TRBD1 (5 bases). Trimming removed 4 bases from V and 4 bases from J, with 16 bases in between. The germline gives CDR1 MNHEY, CDR2 SMNVEV (reference sequence). The CDR3 contains 15 residues. CDR3 nucleotide sequence: TGTGCCAGCAGTTCCCCCCGGGGGGGGAGCACTGAAGCTTTCTTT. This encodes CASSSPRGGSTEAFF.

The V call is TRBV7-2, the J call TRBJ2-3; 9 bases line up with TRBD2. The trim removed 4 bases at V and 1 base at J, leaving 0 bases unmatched. Germline V gene lookup returns CDR1 SGHTA and CDR2 FQGNSA. The CDR3 contains 14 residues. The CDR3 DNA reads as TGTGCCAGCAGCTCTAGCGGGGGCACAGATACGCAGTATTTT. This gives the protein CASSSSGGTDTQYF.

The J gene is TRBJ2-1, the V gene TRBV6-5; TRBD2 agrees at 11 bases. The CDR3 consists of 14 residues. Germline V gene sequence: CDR1 MNHEY, CDR2 SVGAGI. V dropped 11 bases and J dropped 3; count of bases not matched to a gene: 6. The CDR3 protein is CAARGLAVYNEQFF. The CDR3 region has the DNA TGTGCCGCAAGGGGACTAGCGGTCTACAATGAGCAGTTCTTC.

V and J are TRBV15 and TRBJ2-1; 7 bases fit TRBD2. CDR1 is LNHNV and CDR2 is YYDKDF in the germline V gene (reference sequence). The V gene end was trimmed by 5 bases and the J gene end by 0 bases; junction bases not matched to a gene: 4. This CDR3 has 15 amino acids. In DNA, the CDR3 is TGTGCCACCAGCCAACGGACTAGCTCCTACAATGAGCAGTTCTTC. Its protein is CATSQRTSSYNEQFF.

Worth noting for this clone: The junction departs from the called germline gene at one end, perhaps through a read error. J is TRBJ2-3 and V is TRBV2, with 7 positions matching TRBD1. The CDR3 covers 15 residues. Germline loops: CDR1 SNHLY, CDR2 FYNNEI. The CDR3 spells CASREDRASTDTQYF. In DNA form, the CDR3 reads TGTGCCAGCAGGGAAGACAGGGCTAGCACAGATACGCAGTATTTT.

This chain uses TRBV28 with TRBJ2-5; 8 nucleotides align to TRBD2. This CDR3 region has 14 residues. Looked up from germline, CDR1 is MDHEN and CDR2 is SYDVKM. V lost 6 bases, J lost 5 bases, and 8 bases stayed unmatched. The CDR3 region is CASRLSGSGETQYF. The CDR3 DNA follows: TGTGCCAGCAGGTTAAGCGGGAGCGGGGAGACCCAGTACTTC.

This clone was detected only once. The chain couples TRBV10-2 to TRBJ2-2; D gene ambiguous. This CDR3 comprises 13 residues. V lost 4 bases and J 6 bases, leaving 9 bases between the germline ends. The germline V gene encodes CDR1 WSHSY and CDR2 SAAADI. CDR3 sequence: CASSVKPPGELFF. The CDR3 DNA reads TGCGCCAGCAGTGTTAAGCCACCCGGGGAGCTGTTTTTT.

The V gene is TRBV28, the J gene TRBJ2-5; 8 bases align to TRBD2. The last part of the DNA fits TRBJ2-7 better; the J call may be wrong. CDR1 is MDHEN and CDR2 is SYDVKM in the germline V gene. The CDR3 contains 14 residues. The CDR3 protein is CASSWSGSLSEQYF. CDR3 in DNA: TGTGCCAGCAGCTGGAGCGGGAGCTTGAGCGAGCAGTACTTC.

The chain employs TRBV10-3 and TRBJ2-7; D may be TRBD1 (6 bases). CDR1 ENHRY and CDR2 SYGVKD come from the germline V gene. This CDR3 region has 16 residues. Trimming shortened V by 6 bases and J by 4 bases, and 22 bases separated the two germline ends. The CDR3 DNA follows: TGTGCCATCAGCCAGACTGAGGGACACCGGCGGTACGAGCAGTACTTC. Its protein is CAISQTEGHRRYEQYF.

The chain has TRBV30 and TRBJ1-1; no definite D call. The CDR3 runs 14 residues. The V end was cut by 0 bases, the J end by 6 bases, with 14 bases between. The germline V gene has CDR1 GTSNPN and CDR2 SVGIG (reference sequence). In nucleotides, the CDR3 is TGTGCCTGGAGTGTACTAAGGTCTGGCGCTGAAGCTTTCTTT. This translates into CAWSVLRSGAEAFF.

This chain joins TRBV4-2 and TRBJ2-7; D gene ambiguous. The V end lost 4 bases, the J end lost 0 bases, and 13 bases lay between the germline ends. The germline V gene encodes CDR1 LGHNA and CDR2 YNFKEQ. CDR3 length: 15 amino acids. The DNA of the CDR3 is TGTGCCAGCAGCCCCATATGGGCAGTCTCCTACGAGCAGTACTTC. The encoded protein is CASSPIWAVSYEQYF.

V gene TRBV7-2 combines with J gene TRBJ1-5; unclear D gene. CDR3 length: 14 amino acids. The V and J ends lost 2 bases and 6 bases respectively, with 11 bases between them. CDR1 and CDR2 from the germline V gene are SGHTA and FQGNSA. The CDR3 DNA sequence: TGTGCCAGCAGCTTATCCCAGGCCACTCAGCCCCAGCATTTT. Amino acid sequence: CASSLSQATQPQHF.

The V and J genes are TRBV6-5 and TRBJ2-2; D is possibly TRBD2 (5 bases). The CDR3 is 15 amino acids. Germline values: CDR1 MNHEY, CDR2 SVGAGI. V lost 7 bases to trimming and J lost 1 base, with 13 bases between them. The CDR3 sequence: CASTVSGGNTGELFF. DNA of the CDR3: TGTGCCAGCACCGTCAGCGGAGGGAACACCGGGGAGCTGTTTTTT.

The chain joins TRBV6-5 to TRBJ1-2; D possibly corresponds to TRBD1 (5 bases). Germline CDR1 and CDR2: MNHEY and SVGAGI. The CDR3 consists of 13 residues. With 5 bases removed from V and 2 bases from J, the gap between germline ends came to 9 bases. The CDR3 region is CASSPGGNYGYTF. The CDR3 DNA reads TGTGCCAGCAGTCCTGGGGGGAACTATGGCTACACCTTC.

The CDR3 region has the DNA TGTGCCATCAGTGAGTGGGCCAAAGGCTATTCCGGGGCCAACGTCCTGACTTTC. Protein: CAISEWAKGYSGANVLTF. This sequence joins TRBV10-3 and TRBJ2-6; D gene uncertain. CDR1 ENHRY and CDR2 SYGVKD come from the germline V gene. The CDR3 runs to 18 residues. V lost 1 base, J lost 4 bases, and 17 bases lay in between.

In DNA form, the CDR3 reads TGTGCCAGCAGTGACTTGAGCTACGAGCAGTACGTC. Translation: CASSDLSYEQYV. The J gene is TRBJ2-7, the V gene TRBV6-4; the D is unclear. Germline V gene sequence: CDR1 MRHNA, CDR2 SNTAGT. Between the trimmed V and J ends, which lost 1 base and 3 bases, there was a span of 4 bases. CDR3 size: 12 residues.

The genes are TRBV27 and TRBJ2-2; 12 bases fit TRBD2. J was trimmed by 5 bases and V by 8 bases; bases with no gene match: 3. The CDR3 covers 14 residues. Germline assignment: CDR1 MNHEY and CDR2 SMNVEV (reference sequence). CDR3 residues: CASRLAGGTGELFF. CDR3 coding DNA: TGTGCCAGCCGTCTAGCGGGAGGGACCGGGGAGCTGTTTTTT.

This sequence joins TRBV28 and TRBJ2-7; 14 bases map to TRBD2. This CDR3 comprises 16 residues. Germline CDR1 reads MDHEN; CDR2 reads SYDVKM. The trim removed 2 bases at V and 7 bases at J, leaving 7 bases unmatched. The DNA of the CDR3 is TGTGCCAGCAGTTTAAGCCCGACTAGCGGGAGGGGTGAGCAGTACTTC. This gives the protein CASSLSPTSGRGEQYF. Full variable domain (remainder filled in from reference TRBV28 and TRBJ2-7): DVKVTQSSRYLVKRTGEKVFLECVQDMDHENMFWYRQDPGLGLRLIYFSYDVKMKEKGDIPEGYSVSREKKERFSLILESASTNQTSMYLCASSLSPTSGRGEQYFGPGTRLTVT.

This clone has only one observation. The chain has TRBV4-2 and TRBJ2-1; no definite D call. This CDR3 spans 13 amino acids. The germline V gene has CDR1 LGHNA and CDR2 YNFKEQ. V lost 4 bases to trimming and J lost 9 bases, with 13 bases between them. Written as DNA, the CDR3 is TGTGCCAGCAGCCTCCGTGAGGCCGGTGAGCAGTTCTTC. This translates into CASSLREAGEQFF.

The gene calls are TRBV10-1 and TRBJ2-3, with 10 bases fitting TRBD2. CDR1 and CDR2 from the germline V gene are WNHNN and SYGVQD (reference sequence). There are 16 residues in the CDR3. J lost 4 bases, V lost 3 bases, and 7 bases had no gene match. Written as DNA, the CDR3 is TGCGCCAGCAGTGATGTAACTAGCGGGGTCGCAGATACGCAGTATTTT. Translation gives CASSDVTSGVADTQYF.

J is TRBJ2-2 and V is TRBV19; the match to TRBD2 covers 12 bases. In germline, CDR1 is LNHDA, CDR2 SQIVND (reference sequence). Trimming cost V 8 bases and J 5 bases; bases outside gene matches: 9. CDR3 size: 16 residues. The CDR3 sequence: CASSSGRALGTGELFF. The CDR3 coding sequence is TGTGCCAGTTCTAGCGGGAGGGCCTTAGGTACCGGGGAGCTGTTTTTT.

The chain joins TRBV9 to TRBJ1-5; maybe TRBD1 (5 bases). Trimming removed 2 bases from V and 6 bases from J, with 12 bases in between. The germline gives CDR1 SGDLS, CDR2 YYNGEE. The CDR3 extends over 14 amino acids. The CDR3 DNA is TGTGCCAGCAGCGTCTCGGGGGGGATTCAGCCCCAGCATTTT. Residues: CASSVSGGIQPQHF.